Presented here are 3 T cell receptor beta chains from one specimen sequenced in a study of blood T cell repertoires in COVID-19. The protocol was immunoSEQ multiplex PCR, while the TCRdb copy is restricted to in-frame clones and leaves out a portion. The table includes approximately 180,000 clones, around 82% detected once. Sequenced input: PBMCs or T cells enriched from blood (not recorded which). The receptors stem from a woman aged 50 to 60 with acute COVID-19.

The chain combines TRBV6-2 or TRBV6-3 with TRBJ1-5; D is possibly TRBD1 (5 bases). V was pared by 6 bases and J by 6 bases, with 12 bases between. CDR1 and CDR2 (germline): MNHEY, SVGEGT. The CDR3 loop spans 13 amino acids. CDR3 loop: CASSRDGGQPQHF. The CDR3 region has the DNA TGTGCCAGCAGCCGCGACGGGGGTCAGCCCCAGCATTTT.

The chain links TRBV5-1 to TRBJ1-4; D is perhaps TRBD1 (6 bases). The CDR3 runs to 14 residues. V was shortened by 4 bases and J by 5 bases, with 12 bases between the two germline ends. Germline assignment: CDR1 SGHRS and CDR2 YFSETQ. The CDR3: CASSGQGTNEKLFF. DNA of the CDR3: TGCGCCAGCAGCGGTCAGGGGACAAATGAAAAACTGTTTTTT.

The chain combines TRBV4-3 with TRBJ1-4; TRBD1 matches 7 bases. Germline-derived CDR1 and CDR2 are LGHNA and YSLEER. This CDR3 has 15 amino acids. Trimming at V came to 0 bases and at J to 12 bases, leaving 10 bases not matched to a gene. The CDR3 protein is CASSQDRTGRVELFF. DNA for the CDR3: TGCGCCAGCAGCCAAGACCGGACAGGTCGTGTGGAACTGTTTTTT.